The rows below give T cell receptor beta chains drawn from one sample of a study of neurological immune-mediated disorders. MiXCR, run by TCRdb on the 5' RACE reads, gives a single entry per CDR3 protein. The top ten clones hold around 4% of a sample with roughly 41,000 distinct CDR3 sequences, 11% of them seen once. The sample taken for sequencing was PBMCs. The receptors were sampled from a man aged 55 to 70 with HTLV-1-associated myelopathy (HAM/TSP). CDR3s include the opening cysteine and the closing phenylalanine or tryptophan. D genes are given only for firm matches. Only some rows state a clone size, as once, few, many or a class for expanded clones.

V gene: TRBV29-1; D gene: .; clone size: many; J gene: TRBJ1-1; CDR3 protein: CSVDLGGQKAFF; CDR3 DNA: TGCAGCGTTGACCTAGGGGGACAAAAGGCTTTCTTT
V gene: TRBV27; D gene: .; clone size: many; J gene: TRBJ2-3; CDR3 protein: CASRRQSTSTDTQYF; CDR3 DNA: TGTGCCAGCAGACGACAGTCAACTAGCACAGATACGCAGTATTTT
V gene: TRBV27; D gene: .; clone size: many; J gene: TRBJ2-5; CDR3 protein: CASSLSTHDETQYF; CDR3 DNA: TGTGCCAGCAGTTTATCTACCCATGACGAGACCCAGTACTTC
V gene: TRBV9; D gene: .; clone size: .; J gene: TRBJ2-3; CDR3 protein: CASSADTQYF; CDR3 DNA: TGTGCCAGCAGCGCGGATACGCAGTATTTT
V gene: TRBV4-1; D gene: .; clone size: many; J gene: TRBJ2-2; CDR3 protein: CASSQDPLNTGELFF; CDR3 DNA: TGCGCCAGCAGCCAAGATCCGCTAAACACCGGGGAGCTGTTTTTT
V gene: TRBV5-1; D gene: .; clone size: many; J gene: TRBJ2-1; CDR3 protein: CASSTGQLRGVGNEQFF; CDR3 DNA: TGCGCCAGCAGCACCGGACAGCTTAGAGGTGTCGGGAATGAGCAGTTCTTC
V gene: TRBV7-8; D gene: .; clone size: many; J gene: TRBJ2-2; CDR3 protein: CASRTAGELFF; CDR3 DNA: TGTGCCAGCAGAACGGCCGGGGAGCTGTTTTTT
V gene: TRBV28; D gene: TRBD2; clone size: .; J gene: TRBJ2-1; CDR3 protein: CASVLAGREFANEQFF; CDR3 DNA: TGTGCCAGCGTTCTGGCGGGGCGGGAGTTTGCAAATGAGCAGTTCTTC
V gene: TRBV6-1; D gene: TRBD1; clone size: many; J gene: TRBJ1-1; CDR3 protein: CATSPYRGLDTEAFF; CDR3 DNA: TGTGCCACCTCGCCGTACAGGGGGCTAGACACTGAAGCTTTCTTT
V gene: TRBV7-2; D gene: TRBD1; clone size: many; J gene: TRBJ2-7; CDR3 protein: CASSLAGTGSAYEQYF; CDR3 DNA: TGTGCCAGCAGCTTAGCGGGGACAGGGAGTGCCTACGAGCAGTACTTC
V gene: TRBV20-1; D gene: .; clone size: many; J gene: TRBJ2-7; CDR3 protein: CSARTSSLYEQYF; CDR3 DNA: TGCAGTGCTAGAACTAGTTCCCTCTACGAGCAGTACTTC
V gene: TRBV20-1; D gene: TRBD2; clone size: medium-sized; J gene: TRBJ2-5; CDR3 protein: CSAPTSGQETQYF; CDR3 DNA: TGCAGTGCGCCGACTAGCGGGCAAGAGACCCAGTACTTC
V gene: TRBV9; D gene: .; clone size: many; J gene: TRBJ2-2; CDR3 protein: CASSVGADSGTGELFF; CDR3 DNA: TGTGCCAGCAGCGTAGGGGCGGACAGTGGGACCGGGGAGCTGTTTTTT
V gene: TRBV5-1; D gene: .; clone size: many; J gene: TRBJ1-1; CDR3 protein: CASSYQGLEAFF; CDR3 DNA: TGCGCCAGCAGCTATCAGGGGCTTGAAGCTTTCTTT
V gene: TRBV20-1; D gene: TRBD1; clone size: many; J gene: TRBJ1-2; CDR3 protein: CSASDSDRGRYDGYTF; CDR3 DNA: TGCAGTGCCTCCGATTCGGACAGGGGGCGTTATGATGGCTACACCTTC
V gene: TRBV15; D gene: .; clone size: many; J gene: TRBJ1-2; CDR3 protein: CATSRDRVYGYTF; CDR3 DNA: TGTGCCACCAGCAGAGACAGGGTTTATGGCTACACCTTC
V gene: TRBV19; D gene: TRBD2; clone size: many; J gene: TRBJ2-2; CDR3 protein: CATMPLAGTTNTGELFF; CDR3 DNA: TGTGCCACAATGCCTTTAGCGGGAACTACGAACACCGGGGAGCTGTTTTTT
V gene: TRBV5-1; D gene: TRBD1; clone size: many; J gene: TRBJ1-2; CDR3 protein: CASSSSPRGYDGYTF; CDR3 DNA: TGCGCCAGCAGCTCCTCCCCCAGGGGGTATGATGGCTACACCTTC
V gene: TRBV7-6; D gene: TRBD2; clone size: many; J gene: TRBJ2-3; CDR3 protein: CASRTSGPGDTQYF; CDR3 DNA: TGTGCCAGCAGGACTAGCGGCCCAGGAGATACGCAGTATTTT
V gene: TRBV27; D gene: TRBD1; clone size: many; J gene: TRBJ2-7; CDR3 protein: CASSLSGQGPSYEQYF; CDR3 DNA: TGTGCCAGCAGTTTATCCGGACAGGGCCCCTCCTACGAGCAGTACTTC
V gene: TRBV20-1; D gene: .; clone size: many; J gene: TRBJ2-2; CDR3 protein: CSARDSGRTPNTGELFF; CDR3 DNA: TGCAGTGCTAGAGATTCGGGTCGGACTCCGAACACCGGGGAGCTGTTTTTT
V gene: TRBV12-3/TRBV12-4; D gene: .; clone size: many; J gene: TRBJ1-3; CDR3 protein: CASSSDSKNTIYF; CDR3 DNA: TGTGCCAGCAGTTCGGACAGTAAAAACACCATATATTTT
V gene: TRBV5-1; D gene: TRBD2; clone size: many; J gene: TRBJ2-5; CDR3 protein: CASSLGTSEETQYF; CDR3 DNA: TGCGCCAGCAGCTTGGGGACTAGTGAAGAGACCCAGTACTTC
V gene: TRBV12-3/TRBV12-4; D gene: .; clone size: many; J gene: TRBJ1-5; CDR3 protein: CASTRTAYQPQHF; CDR3 DNA: TGTGCCAGCACCCGGACAGCCTATCAGCCCCAGCATTTT
V gene: TRBV4-1; D gene: TRBD2; clone size: few; J gene: TRBJ2-7; CDR3 protein: CASSLSIAGVSYEQYF; CDR3 DNA: TGCGCCAGCAGCCTATCCATAGCGGGAGTGTCCTACGAGCAGTACTTC
V gene: TRBV7-3; D gene: .; clone size: many; J gene: TRBJ1-1; CDR3 protein: CASSADRNTEAFF; CDR3 DNA: TGTGCCAGCAGCGCGGACAGGAACACTGAAGCTTTCTTT
V gene: TRBV12-3/TRBV12-4; D gene: .; clone size: many; J gene: TRBJ2-1; CDR3 protein: CASSLGWVTNNNEQFF; CDR3 DNA: TGTGCCAGCAGTTTGGGTTGGGTAACCAACAACAATGAGCAGTTCTTC
V gene: TRBV20-1; D gene: TRBD1; clone size: many; J gene: TRBJ1-5; CDR3 protein: CSAEDRGSGGDNQPQHF; CDR3 DNA: TGCAGTGCTGAAGATAGGGGGTCAGGGGGGGACAATCAGCCCCAGCATTTT
V gene: TRBV7-6; D gene: .; clone size: few; J gene: TRBJ2-1; CDR3 protein: CASSLDFGSYDEQFF; CDR3 DNA: TGTGCCAGCAGCTTAGACTTTGGCTCCTACGATGAGCAGTTCTTC
V gene: TRBV3-1; D gene: .; clone size: .; J gene: TRBJ2-1; CDR3 protein: CASSPSGGGANEQFF; CDR3 DNA: TGTGCCAGCAGCCCTAGCGGAGGGGGGGCCAATGAGCAGTTCTTC
V gene: TRBV20-1; D gene: .; clone size: .; J gene: TRBJ2-3; CDR3 protein: CSARAKEGTYTLADTQYF; CDR3 DNA: TGCAGTGCTAGAGCAAAGGAGGGAACGTATACTTTGGCAGATACGCAGTATTTT
V gene: TRBV10-2; D gene: TRBD1; clone size: many; J gene: TRBJ2-2; CDR3 protein: CASSDRTGPTRELFF; CDR3 DNA: TGCGCCAGCAGTGATCGGACAGGACCCACGAGGGAGCTGTTTTTT
V gene: TRBV9; D gene: TRBD2; clone size: many; J gene: TRBJ2-1; CDR3 protein: CASSVEAGGYYNEQFF; CDR3 DNA: TGTGCCAGCAGCGTAGAAGCGGGAGGCTACTACAATGAGCAGTTCTTC
V gene: TRBV18; D gene: .; clone size: few; J gene: TRBJ2-3; CDR3 protein: CASSPATGTTDTQYF; CDR3 DNA: TGTGCCAGCTCACCAGCGACAGGTACCACAGATACGCAGTATTTT
V gene: TRBV4-1; D gene: .; clone size: medium-sized; J gene: TRBJ2-1; CDR3 protein: CASSQNGQRHSEQFF; CDR3 DNA: TGCGCCAGCAGCCAAAATGGACAGCGCCACAGTGAGCAGTTCTTC
V gene: TRBV18; D gene: .; clone size: .; J gene: TRBJ2-7; CDR3 protein: CASSPSSQGIWEQYF; CDR3 DNA: TGTGCCAGCTCACCAAGTTCACAGGGTATTTGGGAGCAGTACTTC
V gene: TRBV5-5; D gene: .; clone size: many; J gene: TRBJ2-6; CDR3 protein: CASSKPGLVDGANVLTF; CDR3 DNA: TGTGCCAGCAGCAAGCCGGGACTTGTCGATGGGGCCAACGTCCTGACTTTC
V gene: TRBV14; D gene: .; clone size: many; J gene: TRBJ2-3; CDR3 protein: CASSQDASPIDTQYF; CDR3 DNA: TGTGCCAGCAGCCAAGATGCCAGTCCCATCGATACGCAGTATTTT
V gene: TRBV4-2; D gene: .; clone size: many; J gene: TRBJ1-2; CDR3 protein: CASSQDGTGQTYGYTF; CDR3 DNA: TGTGCCAGCAGCCAAGATGGGACTGGACAGACCTATGGCTACACCTTC
V gene: TRBV7-3; D gene: .; clone size: many; J gene: TRBJ2-2; CDR3 protein: CASSLNRDTGELFF; CDR3 DNA: TGTGCCAGCAGCTTAAACCGGGACACCGGGGAGCTGTTTTTT
V gene: TRBV20-1; D gene: .; clone size: many; J gene: TRBJ2-7; CDR3 protein: CSARRDKDYEQYF; CDR3 DNA: TGCAGTGCCAGACGAGACAAGGACTACGAGCAGTACTTC